The T cell receptor beta chain under discussion was sequenced for a study of cytomegalovirus exposure and HLA in healthy donors (dated by TCRdb to 2015 to 2018). For context, the study as a whole: According to an earlier analysis of 587 of the donors, about 179 million T cells yielded 95 million to 140 million unique TCR beta sequences and 276 Gb of sequence data. Around 320 gigabases of sequencing data and tens of millions of unique TCR sequences were included in an early release covering 500 to 750 HLA-typed donors. Of the roughly 400 genotyped donors, about 80% fell in the genetic ancestry cluster associated with self-reported Caucasian donors. The study aimed to test whether cataloging public T cell receptors could reveal signatures of past pathogen exposure. The T cell repertoires of several hundred subjects were profiled by immunosequencing and related to cytomegalovirus serostatus. Besides the first cohort of 500 to 700 subjects, a separate validation cohort made up of about 120 different subjects was used. To predict cytomegalovirus infection status, the study brought together high-throughput TCR immunosequencing, statistical association of individual TCRs with disease status, and machine learning. A later analysis re-analyzed previously published TCR beta repertoires from about 600 donors and added high-resolution HLA genotyping to study TCR occurrence patterns. Rather than drawing on any new phenotypic data, the later analysis identified candidate immune exposures from TCR beta sequences and the way those sequences occurred across donors. An earlier analysis of a few hundred of the donors applied high-throughput TCR beta sequencing to assess whether each TCR beta V gene segment acted as functional or pseudogenic. Donor age, sex, ethnicity and CMV serostatus were compiled together with the repertoire data. Genome-wide SNP genotypes for about 65% of the 666 donors were used in a later genetic analysis, which treated that subset as a discovery cohort. Every discovery cohort repertoire had been produced on one sequencing platform. HLA typing included class I and class II loci at four-digit resolution. The number of typed donors differed by locus: 629-630 for A, B, C, DRB1 and DQB1; some 540 for DQA1; over 600 for DPA1; and 400 to 480 for DPB1. A few DR-DQ haplotypes were treated as single units for association and clustering because of strong linkage in the cohort. Among 350 to 400 genotyped donors of the cohort, an average of approximately 240,000 unique TCR beta nucleotide sequences were sequenced per donor, about a sixth of them non-productive.

CDR1 is given as SGHNT and CDR2 as YYREEE, both from the germline V gene (reference sequence). Taken from cysteine to phenylalanine, the CDR3 has 18 residues. Kept here is only the CDR3 DNA, which spans 54 bases and is read in frame from base 1. V loses 0 bases, J loses 3 bases, and the germline ends lie 19 bases apart. The cohort was made up of about 610 healthy bone marrow donors. All cohort members were sampled while nominally healthy, although unrecorded immune exposures were likely present. The donor was CMV seropositive and belonged to the group of a few hundred seropositive cohort members. Each donor provided a peripheral blood sample, and peripheral blood mononuclear cells were used for TCR beta sequencing. Genomic DNA extraction from the blood cell samples was performed with the Qiagen DNeasy Blood Extraction Kit. Points on this clone: Its binding antigen is unknown. No much larger clonotype is one base removed from it; base qualities were not supplied.

Receptor libraries were prepared by the immunoSEQ multiplex PCR assay. For the multiplex PCR, a mixture combining 60 forward primers for TCR Vbeta segments and 13 reverse primers for TCR Jbeta segments was used. The CDR3 region of rearranged TCR beta genes was amplified from genomic DNA with a multiplex PCR assay. Amplified TCR beta libraries were sequenced as 87-base-pair reads on the Illumina HiSeq System. In the source study's methods: A later analysis counted 75 million to 100 million unique TCR beta chains across the 600 to 850 repertoires, and 10 million to 12 million of these chains were shared by at least two donors. A nearest-neighbor algorithm error-corrected the raw reads and collapsed the reads into unique sequences, merging closely related sequences to remove PCR and sequencing errors. Alignment of CDR3 sequences to IMGT reference sequences was used to assign V, D and J gene segments. For a sequence to be retained, a match of at least six nucleotides was required to both a V gene segment and a J gene segment. A rearrangement counted as productive if the CDR3 had no stop codons and remained in frame with V and J, and every other rearrangement counted as non-productive. Following IMGT convention, CDR3 was defined as the stretch from the second conserved V-encoded cysteine to the conserved J-encoded phenylalanine. In an earlier analysis of around 640 of the donors, sequences lacking an unambiguous match to a single V gene segment were excluded. An earlier analysis of a few hundred of the donors called V segments functional above 56.7% productive rearrangements and segregating when the between-donor standard deviation exceeded 5%. A statistical classification framework was built to diagnose cytomegalovirus status from the catalog of TCR beta chain sequences. In a later analysis, V and J genes were assigned by comparing TCR nucleotide sequences against IMGT/GENE-DB human TR gene sequences. In a later analysis, CDR3 sequences and most-parsimonious VDJ recombination scenarios were assigned using the TCRdist pipeline. A later analysis defined each TCR beta chain by its CDR3 amino acid sequence plus V-gene family, and excluded reads lacking a unique V-gene family. As a way to deal with suspected cross-contamination and a sequencing artifact, a later analysis dropped nearly 600 nucleotide sequences that were highly shared and had low generation probability. A later analysis calculated a clonal expansion index for each public chain from normalized within-repertoire ranks of inferred template counts. Generation probabilities in a later analysis came from a VDJ recombination model fitted to out-of-frame rearrangements, and those results were checked against IGoR. In a later analysis, TCR-TCR, TCR-HLA and TCR-CMV co-occurrence was scored with hypergeometric tests, and a repertoire-size bias correction was applied to TCR pairs. A later analysis estimated false discovery rates by permuting HLA or CMV assignments 20 times. In a later analysis, co-occurring TCRs were grouped using DBSCAN, and TCRdist sequence similarity was added for clustering within HLA-allele-positive subsets. Repertoires with fewer than 30,000 or more than 120,000 public chains were left out of co-occurrence clustering, as were about 5 repertoires with anomalous nucleotide sharing. Here the immuneACCESS table is served through TCRdb, limited to in-frame sequences with V and J called. Missing clones are a known gap in these copies; in checked studies unresolved V genes cover under half, and the rest lacks a known reason. The DNA gave D and trimming, while V, J and clone size come from that table. In all, the sample holds over 110,000 clones, and about 84% of those were seen once. The top ten hold 6.2% of the sample.

The full study reports these points: Compared with the roughly 720-donor mean, donors in an Asian-associated ancestry cluster had fewer N-insertions in productive TCRs, according to a later genetic analysis. The study gave a list of about 170 TCR beta chains associated with cytomegalovirus. A further reported finding was that TCR beta sequences accurately predicted the HLA-A and HLA-B alleles for most subjects in the first cohort. In a later analysis, TCR association rates were found to vary across HLA loci, with the most associated TCRs seen for DRB1 alleles and the fewest for HLA-C alleles. The presence/absence analyses assumed that sequencing depth was roughly uniform across donors, and that assumption may not be true. V-gene and J-gene trimming of TCR beta chains was associated with a missense DCLRE1C variant in a later genetic analysis, and the association was replicated in an independent cohort. Because HLA typing was missing for some donors at each locus, association tests included only the typed subset. In vitro tests confirmed that a few of the cytomegalovirus-associated TCR beta chains recognize cytomegalovirus antigens. Specific HLA alleles were associated with 15,000 to 20,000 TCR beta sequences at a false discovery rate of 0.05 in a later analysis. The authors suggested that the approach could potentially be generalized to other disease states and immunological phenotypes. Across donors, most TCR sequences were observed very rarely, whereas some public TCRs were present in many individuals. Only TCR beta chains were sequenced in this cohort, and the absence of alpha or paired-chain data limited detectable features. In an earlier analysis of some 640 of the donors, most TCR beta V segments were observed in productive rearrangements about 87% or about 30% of the time, broadly matching IMGT annotations. A later analysis reported that several top co-occurrence clusters appeared linked to parvovirus B19, influenza, CMV and Epstein-Barr virus. According to a later analysis, most CMV-associated TCR beta chains appeared to be HLA-restricted, and the HLA associations seemed to be driven largely by CMV exposure. The sequencing pipeline was judged likely to have produced a cluster of highly shared sequence variants as a technical artifact. The 87-base-pair reads could not distinguish some IMGT-functional V segments, including TRBV6-2 and TRBV6-3, so those segments were excluded. In a later analysis, HLA-associated TCR beta chains showed more clonal expansion and lower generation probabilities than non-associated chains that were equally common. Linkage disequilibrium might explain the correlated functional status among segregating V segments, but an unknown experimental factor could not be excluded. The earlier analysis of approximately 540 of the donors excluded approximately 15 rarely observed V segments, including chromosome 9 orphons, because counts were too low. For the cohort, immune exposure information was limited to CMV serostatus. The classifier was reported to diagnose cytomegalovirus status with high specificity and sensitivity in both the original and validation cohorts. When HLA alleles, especially DR and DQ, strongly co-occurred, TCR associations were difficult to assign to individual alleles.

In this chain, TRBV5-4 is recombined with TRBJ1-3; D gene: possibly TRBD1, on 5 matching bases. Specimen: PBMCs. The source of this sequence is a middle-aged woman in good health and CMV-seropositive. The CDR3 corresponds to CASSLGGYSGFRGNTIYF. Here is the DNA: TGTGCCAGCAGCTTGGGGGGATACTCAGGGTTTCGTGGAAACACCATATATTTT.